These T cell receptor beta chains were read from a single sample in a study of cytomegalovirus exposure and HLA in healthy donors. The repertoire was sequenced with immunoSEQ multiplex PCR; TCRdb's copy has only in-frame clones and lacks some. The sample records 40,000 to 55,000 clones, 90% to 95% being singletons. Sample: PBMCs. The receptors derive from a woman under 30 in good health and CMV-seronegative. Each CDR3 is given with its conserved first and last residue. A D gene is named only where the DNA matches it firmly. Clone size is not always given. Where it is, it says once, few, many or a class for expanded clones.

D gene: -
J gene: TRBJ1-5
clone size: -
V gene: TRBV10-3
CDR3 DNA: TGTGCCATCAGTGAGTCAGAGTTGGGCAATCAGCCCCAGCATTTT
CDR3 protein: CAISESELGNQPQHF

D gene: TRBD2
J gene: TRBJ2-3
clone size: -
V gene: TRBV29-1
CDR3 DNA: TGCAGCGTTGTGGGGGGACTAGCGGGAGGGCCGGCAGATACGCAGTATTTT
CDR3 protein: CSVVGGLAGGPADTQYF

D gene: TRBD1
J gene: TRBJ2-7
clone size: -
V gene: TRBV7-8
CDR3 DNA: TGTGCCAGCAGCTTAGGCCAGGGACAGGGAACCTACGAGCAGTACTTC
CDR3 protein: CASSLGQGQGTYEQYF

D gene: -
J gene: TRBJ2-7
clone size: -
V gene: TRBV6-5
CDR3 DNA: TGTGCCAGCAGTTCCCGGAGCTCCTACGAGCAGTACTTC
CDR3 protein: CASSSRSSYEQYF

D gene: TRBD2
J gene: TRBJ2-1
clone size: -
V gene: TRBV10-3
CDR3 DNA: TGTGCCATCAATCTTGGATCCCGGGAGGGCGTTAGTAATGAGCAGTTCTTC
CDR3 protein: CAINLGSREGVSNEQFF

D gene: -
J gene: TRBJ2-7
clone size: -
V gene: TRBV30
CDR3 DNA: TGTGCCTGGTCCCCGGGAGCCTACGAGCAGTACTTC
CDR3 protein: CAWSPGAYEQYF

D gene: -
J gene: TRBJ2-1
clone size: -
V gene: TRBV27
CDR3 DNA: TGTGCCAGCAGTCAGAGCGGAAACTCCTACAATGAGCAGTTCTTC
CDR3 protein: CASSQSGNSYNEQFF

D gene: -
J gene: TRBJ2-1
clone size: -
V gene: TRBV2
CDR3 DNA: TGTGCCAGCGGAGCCTACAATGAGCAGTTCTTC
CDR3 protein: CASGAYNEQFF

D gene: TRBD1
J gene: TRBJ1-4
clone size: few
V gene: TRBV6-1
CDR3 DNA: TGTGCCAGCACTGAAATTACAGGGGGAAATGAAAAACTGTTTTTT
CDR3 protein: CASTEITGGNEKLFF

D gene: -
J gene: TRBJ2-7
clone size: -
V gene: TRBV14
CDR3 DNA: TGTGCCAGCAGCCAAACAGGGTACGAGCAGTACTTC
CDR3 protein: CASSQTGYEQYF

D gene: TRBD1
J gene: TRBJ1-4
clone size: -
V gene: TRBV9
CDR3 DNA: TGTGCCAGCAGCCCCCGGGACAGTCTGGGGGAAAAACTGTTTTTT
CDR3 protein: CASSPRDSLGEKLFF

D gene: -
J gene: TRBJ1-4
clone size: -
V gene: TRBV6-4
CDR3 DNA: TGTGCCGGCAGTCGGTATTTCGTGAGGGAAAAACTGTTTTTT
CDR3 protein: CAGSRYFVREKLFF

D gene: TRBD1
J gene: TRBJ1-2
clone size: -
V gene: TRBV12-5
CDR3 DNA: TGTGCTAGTGGTTCGATGACAGGGATCGAGGGCTACACCTTC
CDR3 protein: CASGSMTGIEGYTF

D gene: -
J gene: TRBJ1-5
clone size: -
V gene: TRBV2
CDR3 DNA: TGTGCCAGCAGTGGACAGGCCAATCAGCCCCAGCATTTT
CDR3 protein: CASSGQANQPQHF

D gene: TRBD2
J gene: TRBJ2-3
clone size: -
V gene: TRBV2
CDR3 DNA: TGTGCCAGCAGTGAAGCGGGGAGCGGGGGTAGCACAGATACGCAGTATTTT
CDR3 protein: CASSEAGSGGSTDTQYF

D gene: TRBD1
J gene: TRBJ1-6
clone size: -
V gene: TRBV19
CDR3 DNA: TGTGCCAGTAGTCCCGGGACAGGGGGCTTCACGGTTTCTTCACCCCTCCACTTT
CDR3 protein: CASSPGTGGFTVSSPLHF

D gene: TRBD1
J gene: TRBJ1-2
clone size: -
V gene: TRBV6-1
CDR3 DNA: TGTGCCAGCAGCGAGACAGGGTTTGGCTACACCTTC
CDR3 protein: CASSETGFGYTF

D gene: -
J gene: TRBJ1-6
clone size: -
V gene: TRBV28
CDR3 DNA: TGTGCCAGCAGTTTACCCTCTTCCAGGGCGGATTCACCCCTCCACTTT
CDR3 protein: CASSLPSSRADSPLHF

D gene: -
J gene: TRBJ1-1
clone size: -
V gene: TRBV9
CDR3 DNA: TGTGCCAGCAGCACCGACACAGGGCCTGCCACTGAAGCTTTCTTT
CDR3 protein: CASSTDTGPATEAFF

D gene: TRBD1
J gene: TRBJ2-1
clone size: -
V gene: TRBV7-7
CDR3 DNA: TGTGCCAGCAGCTTAAATCTCGGCGGGACAGGGGGTGAGCAGTTCTTC
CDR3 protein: CASSLNLGGTGGEQFF

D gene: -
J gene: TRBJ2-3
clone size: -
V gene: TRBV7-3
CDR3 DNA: TGTGCCAGCAGCCTCTCCACAGATACGCAGTATTTT
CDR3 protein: CASSLSTDTQYF

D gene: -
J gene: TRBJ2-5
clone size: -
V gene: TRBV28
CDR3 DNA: TGTGCCAGCAGTTTAAATAGCGTGACGCTTAATCCCAAGAGAACCCAGTACTTC
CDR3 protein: CASSLNSVTLNPKRTQYF